The 4 T cell receptor beta chains in this list originate from one sample, sequenced in a study of OX40 agonist ivuxolimab in advanced cancers. Clones were sequenced by immunoSEQ multiplex PCR, and TCRdb holds only the in-frame ones, with some missing. The sample lists some 46,000 clones, 80% occurring once. Sequences were derived from CD4+ or CD8+ T cells sorted from blood, sampled in a trial of the OX40 agonist ivuxolimab. The receptor set was obtained from an adult with an advanced solid tumor such as melanoma, head and neck, liver or kidney cancer.

This rearrangement joins TRBV6-6 to TRBJ1-1; D gene unclear. Trimming left V 2 bases short and J 7 bases short, with 11 bases between. This CDR3 has 13 residues. Per the germline V gene, CDR1 is MNHNY and CDR2 is SVGAGI (reference sequence). CDR3 sequence reads: CASSYLRGYEAFF. The DNA for the CDR3 is TGTGCCAGCAGTTACCTCCGGGGTTATGAAGCTTTCTTT.

The chain joins TRBV6-5 to TRBJ2-1; the match to TRBD2 covers 8 bases. Germline CDR1 reads MNHEY; CDR2 reads SVGAGI. Trimming at V came to 5 bases and at J to 0 bases, leaving 3 bases not matched to a gene. The CDR3 spans 15 residues. The CDR3 bases are TGTGCCAGCAGTCGCAGCGGGAGCTCCTACAATGAGCAGTTCTTC. Protein sequence: CASSRSGSSYNEQFF.

The chain combines TRBV7-3 with TRBJ1-1, with 8 bases identical to TRBD1. From germline, CDR1 is SGHTA and CDR2 FQGTGA. V lost 5 bases to trimming and J lost 6 bases; unmatched junction nucleotides: 5. CDR3 length: 13 amino acids. CDR3 nucleotide sequence: TGTGCCAGCAGCCCCGGACAGGGAGCTGAAGCTTTCTTT. This sequence encodes CASSPGQGAEAFF.

The chain carries TRBV5-8 and TRBJ2-3; D call uncertain. The CDR3 extends over 13 amino acids. Germline lookup yields CDR1 SGHTS and CDR2 YDEGEE. V lost 1 base to trimming and J lost 6 bases, with 9 bases between them. The CDR3 region has the DNA TGTGCCAGCAGCTTGACCCAGAAGGATACGCAGTATTTT. Translation gives CASSLTQKDTQYF.